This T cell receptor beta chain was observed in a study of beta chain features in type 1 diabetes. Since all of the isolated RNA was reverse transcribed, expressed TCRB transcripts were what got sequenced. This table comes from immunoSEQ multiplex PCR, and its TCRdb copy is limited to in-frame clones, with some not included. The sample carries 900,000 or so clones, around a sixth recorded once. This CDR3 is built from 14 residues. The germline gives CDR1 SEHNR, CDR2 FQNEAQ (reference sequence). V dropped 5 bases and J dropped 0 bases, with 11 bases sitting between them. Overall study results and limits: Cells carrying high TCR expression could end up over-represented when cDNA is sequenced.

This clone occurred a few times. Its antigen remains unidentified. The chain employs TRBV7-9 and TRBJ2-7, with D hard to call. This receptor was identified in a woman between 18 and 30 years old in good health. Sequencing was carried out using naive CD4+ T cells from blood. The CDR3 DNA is TGTGCCAGCAGCCCGAGTGAGATCTCCTACGAGCAGTACTTC. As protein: CASSPSEISYEQYF.